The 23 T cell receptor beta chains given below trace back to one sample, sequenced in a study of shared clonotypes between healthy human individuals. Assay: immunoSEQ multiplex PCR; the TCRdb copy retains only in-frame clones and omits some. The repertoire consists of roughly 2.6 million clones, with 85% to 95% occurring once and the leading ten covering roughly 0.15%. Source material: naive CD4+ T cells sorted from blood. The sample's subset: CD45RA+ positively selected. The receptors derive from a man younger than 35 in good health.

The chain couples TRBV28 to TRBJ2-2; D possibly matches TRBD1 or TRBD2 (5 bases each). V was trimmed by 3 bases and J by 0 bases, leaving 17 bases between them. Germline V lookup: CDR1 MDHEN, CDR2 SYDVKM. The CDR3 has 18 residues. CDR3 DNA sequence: TGTGCCAGCAGTTTTCCCCTAGTGGGACGGACGAACACCGGGGAGCTGTTTTTT. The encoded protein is CASSFPLVGRTNTGELFF.

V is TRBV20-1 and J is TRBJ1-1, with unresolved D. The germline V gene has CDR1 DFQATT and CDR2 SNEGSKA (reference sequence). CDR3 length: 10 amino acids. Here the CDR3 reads CSLGENEAFF. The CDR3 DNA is TGCAGCCTGGGCGAGAATGAAGCTTTCTTT.

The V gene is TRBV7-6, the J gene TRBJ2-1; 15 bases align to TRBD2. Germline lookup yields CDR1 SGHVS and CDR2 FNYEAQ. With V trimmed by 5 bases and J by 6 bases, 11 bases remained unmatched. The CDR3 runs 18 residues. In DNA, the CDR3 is TGTGCCAGCAGCCCTGGACTAGCGGGAGGGCCTGTTGGCAATGAGCAGTTCTTC. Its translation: CASSPGLAGGPVGNEQFF.

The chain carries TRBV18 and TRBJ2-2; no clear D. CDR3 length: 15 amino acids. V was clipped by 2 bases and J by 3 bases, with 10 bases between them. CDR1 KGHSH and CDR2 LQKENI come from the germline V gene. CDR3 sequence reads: CASSPGSSYTGELFF. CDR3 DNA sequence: TGTGCCAGCTCACCAGGGTCCTCGTACACCGGGGAGCTGTTTTTT.

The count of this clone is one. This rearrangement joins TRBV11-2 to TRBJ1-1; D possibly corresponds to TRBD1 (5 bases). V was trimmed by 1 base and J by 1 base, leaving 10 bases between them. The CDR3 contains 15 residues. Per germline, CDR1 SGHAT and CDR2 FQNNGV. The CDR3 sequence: CASSLVYGGNTEAFF. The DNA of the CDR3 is TGTGCCAGCAGCTTAGTTTACGGGGGGAACACTGAAGCTTTCTTT.

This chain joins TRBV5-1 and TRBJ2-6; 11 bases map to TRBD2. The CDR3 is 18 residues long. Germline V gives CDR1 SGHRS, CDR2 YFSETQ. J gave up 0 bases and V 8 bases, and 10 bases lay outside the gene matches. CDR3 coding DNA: TGCGCCAGTAATCTAGCGGGGGGCTATTCCTCTGGGGCCAACGTCCTGACTTTC. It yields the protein CASNLAGGYSSGANVLTF.

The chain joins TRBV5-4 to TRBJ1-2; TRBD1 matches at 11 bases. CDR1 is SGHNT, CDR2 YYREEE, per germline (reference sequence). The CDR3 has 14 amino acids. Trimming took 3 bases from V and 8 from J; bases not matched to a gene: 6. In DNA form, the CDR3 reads TGTGCCAGCAGCTCCCCAGGGACAGGGGGGGGCTACACCTTC. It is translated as CASSSPGTGGGYTF.

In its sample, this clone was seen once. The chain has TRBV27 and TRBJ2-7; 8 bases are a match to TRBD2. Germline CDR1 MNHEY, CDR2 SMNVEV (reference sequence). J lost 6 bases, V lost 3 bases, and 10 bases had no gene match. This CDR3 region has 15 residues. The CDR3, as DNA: TGTGCCAGCAGTTTCTACGCCGGGAGGGCCGCCGAGCAGTACTTC. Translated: CASSFYAGRAAEQYF.

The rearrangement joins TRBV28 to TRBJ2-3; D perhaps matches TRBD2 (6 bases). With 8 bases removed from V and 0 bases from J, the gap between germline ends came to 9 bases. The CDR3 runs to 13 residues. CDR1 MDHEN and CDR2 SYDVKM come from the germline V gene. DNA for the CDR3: TGTGCCAGCGACGGGGGTAGCACAGATACGCAGTATTTT. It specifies CASDGGSTDTQYF. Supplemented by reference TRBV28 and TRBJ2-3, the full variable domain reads DVKVTQSSRYLVKRTGEKVFLECVQDMDHENMFWYRQDPGLGLRLIYFSYDVKMKEKGDIPEGYSVSREKKERFSLILESASTNQTSMYLCASDGGSTDTQYFGPGTRLTVL.

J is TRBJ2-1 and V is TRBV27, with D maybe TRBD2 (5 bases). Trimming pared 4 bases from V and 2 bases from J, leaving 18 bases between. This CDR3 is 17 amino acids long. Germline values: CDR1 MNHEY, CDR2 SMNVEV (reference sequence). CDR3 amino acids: CASSYQTRIEAYNEQFF. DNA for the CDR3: TGTGCCAGCAGTTACCAAACTAGAATTGAAGCCTACAATGAGCAGTTCTTC.

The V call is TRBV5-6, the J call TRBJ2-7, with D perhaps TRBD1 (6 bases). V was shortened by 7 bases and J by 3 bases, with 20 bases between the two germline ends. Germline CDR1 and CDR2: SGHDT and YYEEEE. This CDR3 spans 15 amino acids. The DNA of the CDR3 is TGTGCCAGCGCCTTGAGACAGGTTAACCTCTACGAGCAGTACTTC. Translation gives CASALRQVNLYEQYF.

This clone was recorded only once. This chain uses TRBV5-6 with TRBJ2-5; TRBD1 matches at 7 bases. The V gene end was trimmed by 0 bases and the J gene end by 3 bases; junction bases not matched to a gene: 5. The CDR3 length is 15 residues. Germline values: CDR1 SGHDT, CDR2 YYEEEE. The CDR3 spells CASSLGDRVKETQYF. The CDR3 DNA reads TGTGCCAGCAGCTTGGGGGACAGAGTTAAAGAGACCCAGTACTTC.

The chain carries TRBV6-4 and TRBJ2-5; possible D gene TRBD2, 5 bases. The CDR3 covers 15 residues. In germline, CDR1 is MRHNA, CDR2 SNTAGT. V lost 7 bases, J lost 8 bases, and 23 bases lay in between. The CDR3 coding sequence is TGTGCCAGCACCGCCCCGACTACCCATGTTTATACCCAGTACTTC. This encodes CASTAPTTHVYTQYF.

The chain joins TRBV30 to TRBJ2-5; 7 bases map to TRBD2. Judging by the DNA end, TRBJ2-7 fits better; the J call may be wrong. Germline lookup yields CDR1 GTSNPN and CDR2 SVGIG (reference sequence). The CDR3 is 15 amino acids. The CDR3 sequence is CAWSVWGGPDYEQYF. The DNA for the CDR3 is TGTGCCTGGAGTGTGTGGGGAGGGCCCGATTACGAGCAGTACTTC.

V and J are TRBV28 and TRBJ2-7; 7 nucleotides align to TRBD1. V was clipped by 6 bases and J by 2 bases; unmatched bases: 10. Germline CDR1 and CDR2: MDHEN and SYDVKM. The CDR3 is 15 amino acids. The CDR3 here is CASSPSPGQPYEQYF. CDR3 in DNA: TGTGCCAGCAGCCCCAGCCCGGGACAGCCCTACGAGCAGTACTTC.

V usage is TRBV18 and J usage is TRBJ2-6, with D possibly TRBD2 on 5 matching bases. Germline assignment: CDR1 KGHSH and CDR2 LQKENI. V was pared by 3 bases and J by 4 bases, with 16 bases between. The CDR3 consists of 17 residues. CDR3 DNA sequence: TGTGCCAGCTCACCCCCACCGGGGAAGGAAGGGGCCAACGTCCTGACTTTC. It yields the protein CASSPPPGKEGANVLTF.

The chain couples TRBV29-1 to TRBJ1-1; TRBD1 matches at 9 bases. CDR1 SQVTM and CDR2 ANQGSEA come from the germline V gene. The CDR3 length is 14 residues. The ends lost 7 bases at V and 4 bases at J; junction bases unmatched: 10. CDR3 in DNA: TGCAGCGGCACACAGGGGGCGCGGGGCACTGAAGCTTTCTTT. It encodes CSGTQGARGTEAFF.

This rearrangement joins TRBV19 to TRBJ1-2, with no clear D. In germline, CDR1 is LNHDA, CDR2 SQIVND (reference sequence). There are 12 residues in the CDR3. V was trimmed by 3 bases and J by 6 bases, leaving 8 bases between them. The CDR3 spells CASSIYEDGYTF. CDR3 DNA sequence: TGTGCCAGTAGTATTTACGAGGATGGCTACACCTTC.

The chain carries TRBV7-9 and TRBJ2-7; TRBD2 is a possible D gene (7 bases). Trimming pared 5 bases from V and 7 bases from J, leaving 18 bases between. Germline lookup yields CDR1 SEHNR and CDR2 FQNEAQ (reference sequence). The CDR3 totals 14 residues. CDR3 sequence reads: CASSGSRGGGEQYF. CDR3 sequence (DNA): TGTGCCAGCAGCGGGAGCCGAGGGGGAGGGGAGCAGTACTTC. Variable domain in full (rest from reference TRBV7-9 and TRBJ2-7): DTGVSQNPRHKITKRGQNVTFRCDPISEHNRLYWYRQTLGQGPEFLTYFQNEAQLEKSRLLSDRFSAERPKGSFSTLEIQRTEQGDSAMYLCASSGSRGGGEQYFGPGTRLTVT.

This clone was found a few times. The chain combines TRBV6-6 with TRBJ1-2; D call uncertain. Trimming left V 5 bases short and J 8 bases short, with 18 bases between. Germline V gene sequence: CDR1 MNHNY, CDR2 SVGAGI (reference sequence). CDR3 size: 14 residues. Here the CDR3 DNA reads TGTGCCAGCAGTGCCCAGACCTCGGCGAGGGGCTACACCTTC. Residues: CASSAQTSARGYTF.

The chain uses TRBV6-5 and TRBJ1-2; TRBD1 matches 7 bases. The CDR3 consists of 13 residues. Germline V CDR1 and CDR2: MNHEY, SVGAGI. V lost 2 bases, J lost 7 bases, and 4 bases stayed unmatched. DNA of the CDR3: TGTGCCAGCAGTTACCCAGGGGGTTTTGGCTACACCTTC. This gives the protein CASSYPGGFGYTF.

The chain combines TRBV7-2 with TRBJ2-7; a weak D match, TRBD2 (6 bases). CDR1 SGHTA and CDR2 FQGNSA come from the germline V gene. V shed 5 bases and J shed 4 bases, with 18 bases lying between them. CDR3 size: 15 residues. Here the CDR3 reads CASSPIAEFAYEQYF. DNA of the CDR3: TGTGCCAGCAGCCCGATAGCGGAATTCGCATACGAGCAGTACTTC. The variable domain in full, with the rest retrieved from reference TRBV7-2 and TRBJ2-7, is GAGVSQSPSNKVTEKGKDVELRCDPISGHTALYWYRQSLGQGLEFLIYFQGNSAPDKSGLPSDRFSAERTGGSVSTLTIQRTQQEDSAVYLCASSPIAEFAYEQYFGPGTRLTVT.

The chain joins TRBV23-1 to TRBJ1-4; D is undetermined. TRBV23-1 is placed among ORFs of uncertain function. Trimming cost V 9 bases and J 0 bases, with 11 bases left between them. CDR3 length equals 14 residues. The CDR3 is CARILAATNEKLFF. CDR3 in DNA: TGCGCCAGGATATTAGCTGCAACTAATGAAAAACTGTTTTTT.